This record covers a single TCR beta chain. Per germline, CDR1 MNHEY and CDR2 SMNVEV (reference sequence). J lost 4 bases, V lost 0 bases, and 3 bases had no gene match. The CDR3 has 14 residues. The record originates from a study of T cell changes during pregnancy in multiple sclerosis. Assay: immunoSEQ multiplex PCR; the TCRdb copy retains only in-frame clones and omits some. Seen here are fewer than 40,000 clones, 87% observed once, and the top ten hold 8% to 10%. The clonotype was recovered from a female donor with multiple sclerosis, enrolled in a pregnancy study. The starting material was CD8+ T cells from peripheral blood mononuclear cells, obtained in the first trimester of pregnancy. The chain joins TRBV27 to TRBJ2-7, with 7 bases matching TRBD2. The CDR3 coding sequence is TGTGCCAGCAGTTTATCAGGCGGGAGTTACGAGCAGTACTTC. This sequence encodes CASSLSGGSYEQYF.